The present T cell receptor beta chain was sequenced within a study of blood T cells in healthy people across ages. V was pared by 3 bases and J by 0 bases, with 11 bases between. The CDR3 contains 15 residues. The germline V gene has CDR1 MNHNY and CDR2 SVGAGI (reference sequence). Primers used in a second PCR of about 7 to 12 cycles were a sample-barcoded 5' primer and a J-beta primer mix. One entry per CDR3 protein, called by TCRdb with MiXCR from the 5' RACE reads. This sample carries over 500,000 distinct CDR3 sequences, approximately 52% of them seen once, and the ten largest clones take about 13%.

The chain employs TRBV6-6 and TRBJ1-2; D unclear. The sequencing input was blood. This receptor was obtained from a woman older than 75 in good health. CDR3 nucleotides: TGTGCCAGCAGTTATCCCGGCCCAGCTAACTATGGCTACACCTTC. It translates to CASSYPGPANYGYTF.